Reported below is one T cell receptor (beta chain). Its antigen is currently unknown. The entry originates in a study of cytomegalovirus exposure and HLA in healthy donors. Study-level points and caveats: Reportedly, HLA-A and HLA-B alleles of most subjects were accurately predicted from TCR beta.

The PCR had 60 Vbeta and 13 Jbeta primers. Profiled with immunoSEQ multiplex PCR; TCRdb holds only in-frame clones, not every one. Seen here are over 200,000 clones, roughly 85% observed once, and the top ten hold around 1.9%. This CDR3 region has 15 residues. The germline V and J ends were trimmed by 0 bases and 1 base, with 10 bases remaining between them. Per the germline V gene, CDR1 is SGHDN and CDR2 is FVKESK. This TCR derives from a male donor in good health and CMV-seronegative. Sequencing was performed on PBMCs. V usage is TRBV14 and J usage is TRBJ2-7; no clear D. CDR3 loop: CASSQEVVQSYEQYF. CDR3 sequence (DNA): TGTGCCAGCAGCCAAGAGGTAGTACAGTCCTACGAGCAGTACTTC.